This section outlines one TCR beta chain sequence together with its context. Seattle enrolled patients during active infection and tracked them longitudinally. This specimen belongs to a study of blood T cell repertoires in COVID-19. Study background: Sites in the United States, Italy and Spain provided acute and convalescent COVID-19 samples.

Per the authors' pipeline: Amplified reference gene primers provided the basis for estimating nucleated cell counts. Method: immunoSEQ multiplex PCR; TCRdb's copy keeps in-frame clones and lacks some. V and J calls and clone size are those listed in that table; D and trimming were worked out from the DNA. This table holds 150,000 to 200,000 clones, roughly 77% found once. CDR1 and CDR2 (germline): SGDLS, YYNGEE. The CDR3 runs 14 residues. Between the trimmed V and J ends, which lost 0 bases and 7 bases, there was a span of 13 bases. Material for sequencing was peripheral blood. The receptor comes from a woman between 35 and 50 years old with COVID-19, enrolled during active disease. This chain links TRBV9 with TRBJ2-5; perhaps TRBD2 as D (6 bases). The CDR3 nucleotides are TGTGCCAGCAGCGTAGGGCTGGTGGGAGGGACCCAGTACTTC. Translation gives CASSVGLVGGTQYF.